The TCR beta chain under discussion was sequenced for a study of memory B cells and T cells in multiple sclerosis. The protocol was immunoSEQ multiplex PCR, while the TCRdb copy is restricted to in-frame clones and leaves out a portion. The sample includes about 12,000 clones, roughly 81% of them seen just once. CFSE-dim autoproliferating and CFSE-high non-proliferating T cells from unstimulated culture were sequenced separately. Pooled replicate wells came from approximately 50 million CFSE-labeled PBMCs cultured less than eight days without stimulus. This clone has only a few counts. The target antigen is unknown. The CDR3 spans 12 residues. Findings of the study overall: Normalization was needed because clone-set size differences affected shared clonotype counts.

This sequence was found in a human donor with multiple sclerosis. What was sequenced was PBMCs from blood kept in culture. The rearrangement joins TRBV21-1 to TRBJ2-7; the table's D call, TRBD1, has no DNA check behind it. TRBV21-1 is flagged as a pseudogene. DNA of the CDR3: TGTGCCAGCAGCAAGACAGGGTACGAGCAGTACTTC. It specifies CASSKTGYEQYF.